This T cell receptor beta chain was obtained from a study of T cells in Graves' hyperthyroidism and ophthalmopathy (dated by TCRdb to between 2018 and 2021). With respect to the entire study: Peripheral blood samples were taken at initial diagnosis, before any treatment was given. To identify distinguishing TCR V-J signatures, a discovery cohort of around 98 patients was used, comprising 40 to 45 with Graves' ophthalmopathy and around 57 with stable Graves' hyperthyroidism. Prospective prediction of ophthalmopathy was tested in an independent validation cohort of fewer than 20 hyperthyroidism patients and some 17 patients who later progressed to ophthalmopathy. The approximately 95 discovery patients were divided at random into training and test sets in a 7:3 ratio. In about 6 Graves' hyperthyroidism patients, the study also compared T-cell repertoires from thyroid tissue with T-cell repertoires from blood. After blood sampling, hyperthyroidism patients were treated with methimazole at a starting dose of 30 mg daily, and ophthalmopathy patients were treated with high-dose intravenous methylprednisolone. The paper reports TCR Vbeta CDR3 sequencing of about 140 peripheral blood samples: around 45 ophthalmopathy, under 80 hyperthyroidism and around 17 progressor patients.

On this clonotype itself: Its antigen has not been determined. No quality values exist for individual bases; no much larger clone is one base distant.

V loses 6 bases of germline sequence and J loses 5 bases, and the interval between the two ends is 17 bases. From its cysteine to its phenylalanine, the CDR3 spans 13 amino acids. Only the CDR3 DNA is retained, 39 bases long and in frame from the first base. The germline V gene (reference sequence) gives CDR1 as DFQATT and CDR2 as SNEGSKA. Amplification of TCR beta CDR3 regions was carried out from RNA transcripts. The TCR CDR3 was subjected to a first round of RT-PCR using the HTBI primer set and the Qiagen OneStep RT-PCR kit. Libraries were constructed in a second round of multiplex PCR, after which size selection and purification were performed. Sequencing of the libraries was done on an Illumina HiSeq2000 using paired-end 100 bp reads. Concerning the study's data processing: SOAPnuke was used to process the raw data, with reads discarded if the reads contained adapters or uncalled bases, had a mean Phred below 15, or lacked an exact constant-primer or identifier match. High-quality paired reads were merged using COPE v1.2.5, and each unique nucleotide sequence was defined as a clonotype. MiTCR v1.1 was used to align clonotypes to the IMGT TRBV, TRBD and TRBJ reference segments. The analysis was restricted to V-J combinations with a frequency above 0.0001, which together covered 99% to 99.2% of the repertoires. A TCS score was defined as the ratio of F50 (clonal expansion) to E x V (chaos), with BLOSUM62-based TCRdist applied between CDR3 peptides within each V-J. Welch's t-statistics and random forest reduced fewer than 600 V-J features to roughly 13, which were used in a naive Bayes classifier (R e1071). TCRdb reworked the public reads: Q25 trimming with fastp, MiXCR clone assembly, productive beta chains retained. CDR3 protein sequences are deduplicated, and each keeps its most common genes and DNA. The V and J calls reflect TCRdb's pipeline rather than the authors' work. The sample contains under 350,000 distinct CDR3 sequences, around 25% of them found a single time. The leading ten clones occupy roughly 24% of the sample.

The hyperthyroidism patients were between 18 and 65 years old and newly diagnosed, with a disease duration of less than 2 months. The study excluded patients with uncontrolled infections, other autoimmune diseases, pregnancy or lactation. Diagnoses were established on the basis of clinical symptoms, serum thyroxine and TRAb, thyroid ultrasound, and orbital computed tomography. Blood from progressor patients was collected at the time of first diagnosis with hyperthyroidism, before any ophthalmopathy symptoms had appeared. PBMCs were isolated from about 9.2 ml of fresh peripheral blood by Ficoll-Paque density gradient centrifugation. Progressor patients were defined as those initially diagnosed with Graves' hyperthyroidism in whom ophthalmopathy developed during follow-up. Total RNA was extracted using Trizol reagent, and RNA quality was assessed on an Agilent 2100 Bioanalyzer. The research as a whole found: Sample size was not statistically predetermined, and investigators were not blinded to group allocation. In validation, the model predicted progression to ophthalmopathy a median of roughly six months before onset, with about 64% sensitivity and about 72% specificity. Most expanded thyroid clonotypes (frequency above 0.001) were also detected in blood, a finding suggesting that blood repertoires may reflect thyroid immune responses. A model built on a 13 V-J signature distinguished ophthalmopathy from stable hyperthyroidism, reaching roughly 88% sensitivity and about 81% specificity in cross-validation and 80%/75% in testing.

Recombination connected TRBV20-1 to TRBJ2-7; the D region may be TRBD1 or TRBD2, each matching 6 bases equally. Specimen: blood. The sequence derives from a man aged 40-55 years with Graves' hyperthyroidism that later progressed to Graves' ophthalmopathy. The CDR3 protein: CSAPPGGGDEQYF. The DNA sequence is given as TGCAGTGCGCCCCCTGGAGGGGGAGACGAGCAGTACTTC.